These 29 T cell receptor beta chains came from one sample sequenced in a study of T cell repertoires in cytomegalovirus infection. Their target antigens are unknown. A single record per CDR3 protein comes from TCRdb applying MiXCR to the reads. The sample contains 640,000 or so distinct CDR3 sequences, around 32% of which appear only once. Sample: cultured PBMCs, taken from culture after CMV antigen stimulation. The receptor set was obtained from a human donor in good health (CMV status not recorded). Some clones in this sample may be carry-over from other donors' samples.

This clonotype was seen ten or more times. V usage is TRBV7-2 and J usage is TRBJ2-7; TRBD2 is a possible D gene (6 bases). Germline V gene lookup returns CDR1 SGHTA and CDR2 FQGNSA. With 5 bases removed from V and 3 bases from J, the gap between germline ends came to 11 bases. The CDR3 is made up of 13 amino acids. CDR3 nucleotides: TGTGCCAGCAGCCGAGCGGGTTACTACGAGCAGTACTTC. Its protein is CASSRAGYYEQYF.

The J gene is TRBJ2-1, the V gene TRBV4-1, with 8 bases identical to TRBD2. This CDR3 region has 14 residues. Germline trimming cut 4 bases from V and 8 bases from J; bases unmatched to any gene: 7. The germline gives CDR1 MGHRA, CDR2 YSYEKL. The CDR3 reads CASSPGLARDEQFF. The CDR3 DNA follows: TGCGCCAGCAGCCCCGGACTAGCCCGCGATGAGCAGTTCTTC.

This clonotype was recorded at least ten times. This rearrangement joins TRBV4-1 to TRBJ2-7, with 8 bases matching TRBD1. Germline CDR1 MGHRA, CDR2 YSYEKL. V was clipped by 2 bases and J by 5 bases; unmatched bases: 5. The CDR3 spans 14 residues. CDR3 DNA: TGCGCCAGCAGCCAACCGGACAGGGCCAACGAGCAGTACTTC. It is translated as CASSQPDRANEQYF.

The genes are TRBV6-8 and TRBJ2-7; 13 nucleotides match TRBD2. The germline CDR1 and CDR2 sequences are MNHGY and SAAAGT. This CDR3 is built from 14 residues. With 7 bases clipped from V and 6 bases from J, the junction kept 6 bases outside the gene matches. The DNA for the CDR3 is TGTGCCAGCACACCGGGACTAGCGGGATTCGAGCAGTACTTC. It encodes CASTPGLAGFEQYF.

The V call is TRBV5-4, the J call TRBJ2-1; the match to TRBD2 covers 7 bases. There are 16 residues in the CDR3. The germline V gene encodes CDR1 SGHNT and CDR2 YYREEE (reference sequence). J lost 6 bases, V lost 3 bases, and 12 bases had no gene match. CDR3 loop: CASSSMLTGGSNEQFF. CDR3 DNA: TGTGCCAGCAGCTCTATGCTAACCGGGGGGAGCAATGAGCAGTTCTTC.

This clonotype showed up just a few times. The CDR3 DNA sequence: TGTGCCAGCAAGCGGTTCACAGATACGCAGTATTTT. The encoded protein is CASKRFTDTQYF. The gene calls are TRBV6-2 or TRBV6-3 and TRBJ2-3, with D perhaps matching TRBD2 (5 bases). The CDR3 length is 12 residues. Germline CDR1 reads MNHEY; CDR2 reads SVGEGT. Trimming took off 7 bases at V and 2 bases at J, with 7 bases between the two ends.

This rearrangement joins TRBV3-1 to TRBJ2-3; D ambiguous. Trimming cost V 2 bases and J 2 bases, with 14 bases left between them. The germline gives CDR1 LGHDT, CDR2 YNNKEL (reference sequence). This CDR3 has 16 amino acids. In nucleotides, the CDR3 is TGTGCCAGCAGCCAATTACTAACTGCCCCCACAGATACGCAGTATTTT. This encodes CASSQLLTAPTDTQYF.

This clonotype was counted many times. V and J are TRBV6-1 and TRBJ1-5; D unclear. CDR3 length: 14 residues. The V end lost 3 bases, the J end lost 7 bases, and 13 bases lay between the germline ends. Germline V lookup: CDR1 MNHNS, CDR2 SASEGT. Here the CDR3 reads CASSDWPGRQPQHF. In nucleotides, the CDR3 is TGTGCCAGCAGTGATTGGCCCGGGAGACAGCCCCAGCATTTT.

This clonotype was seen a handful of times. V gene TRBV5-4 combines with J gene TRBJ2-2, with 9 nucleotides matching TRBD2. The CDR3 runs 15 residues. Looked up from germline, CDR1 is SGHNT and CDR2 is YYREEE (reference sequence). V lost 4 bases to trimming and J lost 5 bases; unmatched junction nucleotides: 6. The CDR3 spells CASSNGLAWTGELFF. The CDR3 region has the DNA TGTGCCAGCAGCAATGGACTAGCGTGGACCGGGGAGCTGTTTTTT.

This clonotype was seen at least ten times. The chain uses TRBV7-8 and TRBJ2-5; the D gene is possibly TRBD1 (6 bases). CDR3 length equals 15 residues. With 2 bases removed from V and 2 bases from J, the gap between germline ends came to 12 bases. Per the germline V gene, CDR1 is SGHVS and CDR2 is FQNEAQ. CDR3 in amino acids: CASSLRGQLQETQYF. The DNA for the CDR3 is TGTGCCAGCAGCTTAAGAGGACAGCTACAAGAGACCCAGTACTTC.

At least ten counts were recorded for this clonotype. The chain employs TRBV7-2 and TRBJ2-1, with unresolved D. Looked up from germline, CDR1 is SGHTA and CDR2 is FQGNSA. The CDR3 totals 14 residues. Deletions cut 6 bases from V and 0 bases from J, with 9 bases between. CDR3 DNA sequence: TGTGCCAGCAGGCCCCAAAGCTCCTACAATGAGCAGTTCTTC. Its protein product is CASRPQSSYNEQFF.

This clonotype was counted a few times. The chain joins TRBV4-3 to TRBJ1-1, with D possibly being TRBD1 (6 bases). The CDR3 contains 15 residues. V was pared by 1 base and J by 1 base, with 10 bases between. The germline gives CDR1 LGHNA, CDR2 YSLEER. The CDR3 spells CASSQVAGANTEAFF. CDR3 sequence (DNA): TGCGCCAGCAGCCAAGTGGCAGGGGCGAACACTGAAGCTTTCTTT.

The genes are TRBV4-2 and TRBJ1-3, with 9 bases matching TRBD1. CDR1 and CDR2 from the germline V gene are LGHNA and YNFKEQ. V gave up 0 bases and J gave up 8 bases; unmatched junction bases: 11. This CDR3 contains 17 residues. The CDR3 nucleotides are TGTGCCAGCAGCCAAGAAGGAACGGGACAGGGTATGGACACCATATATTTT. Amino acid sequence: CASSQEGTGQGMDTIYF.

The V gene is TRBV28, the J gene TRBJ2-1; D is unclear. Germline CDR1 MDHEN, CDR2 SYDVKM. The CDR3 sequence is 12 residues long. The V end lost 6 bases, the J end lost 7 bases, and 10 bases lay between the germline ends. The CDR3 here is CASRFWGNEQFF. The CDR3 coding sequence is TGTGCCAGCAGATTCTGGGGAAATGAGCAGTTCTTC.

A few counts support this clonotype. This CDR3 reads CASSQDFVGTDTQYF. DNA for the CDR3: TGCGCCAGCAGCCAAGATTTCGTCGGCACAGATACGCAGTATTTT. The chain combines TRBV4-1 with TRBJ2-3, with no clear D. The germline V and J ends were trimmed by 0 bases and 1 base, with 8 bases remaining between them. The CDR3 loop spans 15 amino acids. Germline V CDR1 and CDR2: MGHRA, YSYEKL.

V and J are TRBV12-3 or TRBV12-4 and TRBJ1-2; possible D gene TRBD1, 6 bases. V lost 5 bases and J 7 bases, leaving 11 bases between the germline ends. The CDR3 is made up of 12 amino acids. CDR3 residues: CASSNYRVGYTF. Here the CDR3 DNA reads TGTGCCAGCAGTAATTACAGGGTTGGCTACACCTTC.

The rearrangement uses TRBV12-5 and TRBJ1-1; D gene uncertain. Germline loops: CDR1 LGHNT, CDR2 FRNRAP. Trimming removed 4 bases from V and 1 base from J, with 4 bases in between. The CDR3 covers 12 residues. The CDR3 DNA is TGTGCTAGTGGTTCCGGGAACACTGAAGCTTTCTTT. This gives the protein CASGSGNTEAFF.

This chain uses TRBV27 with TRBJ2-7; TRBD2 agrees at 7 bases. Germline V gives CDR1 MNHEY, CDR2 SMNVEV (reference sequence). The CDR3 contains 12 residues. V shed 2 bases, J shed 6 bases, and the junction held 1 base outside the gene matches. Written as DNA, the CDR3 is TGTGCCAGCAGTTTACCGGGGGGCGAGCAGTACTTC. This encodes CASSLPGGEQYF.

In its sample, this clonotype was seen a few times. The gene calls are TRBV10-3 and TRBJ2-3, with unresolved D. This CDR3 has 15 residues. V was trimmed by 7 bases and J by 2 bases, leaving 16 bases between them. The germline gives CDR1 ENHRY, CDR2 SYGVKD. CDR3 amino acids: CAIKSQKPTTDTQYF. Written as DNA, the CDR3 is TGTGCCATCAAGTCACAGAAGCCCACCACAGATACGCAGTATTTT.

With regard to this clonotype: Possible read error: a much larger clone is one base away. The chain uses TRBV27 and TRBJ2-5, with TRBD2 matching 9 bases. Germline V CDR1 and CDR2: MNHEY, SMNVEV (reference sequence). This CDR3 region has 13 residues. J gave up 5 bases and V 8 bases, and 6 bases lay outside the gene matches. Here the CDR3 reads CASSPSGNETQYF. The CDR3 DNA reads TGTGCCAGCTCCCCTAGCGGGAATGAGACCCAGTACTTC.

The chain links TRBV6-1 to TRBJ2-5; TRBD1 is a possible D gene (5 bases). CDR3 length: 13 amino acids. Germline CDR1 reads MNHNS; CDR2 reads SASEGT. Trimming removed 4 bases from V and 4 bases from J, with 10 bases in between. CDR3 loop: CASSAGIRETQYF. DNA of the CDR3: TGTGCCAGCAGTGCAGGGATAAGAGAGACCCAGTACTTC.

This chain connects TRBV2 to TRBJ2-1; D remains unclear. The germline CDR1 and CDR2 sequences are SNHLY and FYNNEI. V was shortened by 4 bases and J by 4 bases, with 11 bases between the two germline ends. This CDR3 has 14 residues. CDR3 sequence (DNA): TGTGCCAGCAGTGGTTACATCAAATACAATGAGCAGTTCTTC. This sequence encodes CASSGYIKYNEQFF.

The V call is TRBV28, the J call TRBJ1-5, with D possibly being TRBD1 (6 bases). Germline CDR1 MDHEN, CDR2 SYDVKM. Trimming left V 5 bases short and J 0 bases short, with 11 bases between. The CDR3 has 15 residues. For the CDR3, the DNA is TGTGCCAGCAGTAATCGGACAGATAGCAATCAGCCCCAGCATTTT. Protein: CASSNRTDSNQPQHF.

As DNA, the CDR3 is TGCAGTGCTAGGGGGGGACTAGCGGGAGACCAAGAGACCCAGTACTTC. As protein: CSARGGLAGDQETQYF. The chain recombines TRBV20-1 with TRBJ2-5, with 14 bases identical to TRBD2. The CDR3 spans 16 residues. Germline V gene data show CDR1 as DFQATT and CDR2 as SNEGSKA (reference sequence). Germline trimming cut 3 bases from V and 0 bases from J; bases unmatched to any gene: 3.

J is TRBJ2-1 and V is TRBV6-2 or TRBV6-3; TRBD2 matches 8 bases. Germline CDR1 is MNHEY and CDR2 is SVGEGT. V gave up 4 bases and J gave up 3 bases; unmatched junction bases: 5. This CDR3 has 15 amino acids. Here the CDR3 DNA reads TGTGCCAGCAGTTTCGGAGCGGGGGTCTACAATGAGCAGTTCTTC. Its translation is CASSFGAGVYNEQFF.

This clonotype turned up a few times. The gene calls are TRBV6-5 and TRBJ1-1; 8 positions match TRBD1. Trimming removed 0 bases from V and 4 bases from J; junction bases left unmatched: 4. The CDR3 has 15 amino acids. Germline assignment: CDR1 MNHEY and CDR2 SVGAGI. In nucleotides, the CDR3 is TGTGCCAGCAGTTACTCACGACAGGGGATCACTGAAGCTTTCTTT. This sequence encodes CASSYSRQGITEAFF.

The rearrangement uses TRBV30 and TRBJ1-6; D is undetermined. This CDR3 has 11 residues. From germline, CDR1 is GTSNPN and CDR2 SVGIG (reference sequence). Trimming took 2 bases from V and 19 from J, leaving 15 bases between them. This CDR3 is CAWSLEVSTHF. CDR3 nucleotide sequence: TGTGCCTGGAGTTTAGAGGTTTCGACGCACTTT.

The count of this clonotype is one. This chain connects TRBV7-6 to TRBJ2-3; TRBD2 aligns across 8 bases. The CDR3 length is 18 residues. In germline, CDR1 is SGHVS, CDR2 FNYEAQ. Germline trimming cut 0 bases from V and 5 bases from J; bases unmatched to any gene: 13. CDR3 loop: CASSLAQASGRTRDTQYF. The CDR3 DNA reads TGTGCCAGCAGCTTAGCTCAGGCTAGCGGGCGAACTAGAGATACGCAGTATTTT.

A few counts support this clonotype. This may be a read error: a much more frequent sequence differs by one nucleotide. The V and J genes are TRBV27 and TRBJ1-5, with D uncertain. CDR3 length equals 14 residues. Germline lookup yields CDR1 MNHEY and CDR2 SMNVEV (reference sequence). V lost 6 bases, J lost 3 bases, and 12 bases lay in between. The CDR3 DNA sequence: TGTGCCAGCAGCTTAAGGGCAGACAATCAGCCCCAGCATTTT. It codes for CASSLRADNQPQHF.